The 28 T cell receptor beta chains below all came from one sample that was sequenced in a study of blood T cell repertoires in COVID-19. The repertoire was sequenced with immunoSEQ multiplex PCR; TCRdb's copy has only in-frame clones and lacks some. The repertoire has approximately 260,000 clones, 82% of them found once; the top ten carry 4.9%. Source material: peripheral blood. These receptors were obtained from an elderly woman with active or convalescent COVID-19.

This clone was detected only a few times. This chain uses TRBV11-2 with TRBJ1-4; D unresolved. The length of the CDR3 is 15 residues. From germline, CDR1 is SGHAT and CDR2 FQNNGV. Trimming took off 0 bases at V and 0 bases at J, with 5 bases between the two ends. CDR3: CASSLERTTNEKLFF. The CDR3 DNA sequence: TGTGCCAGCAGCTTAGAGAGAACAACTAATGAAAAACTGTTTTTT. The entire variable domain, with the rest obtained from reference TRBV11-2 and TRBJ1-4, is as follows: EAGVAQSPRYKIIEKRQSVAFWCNPISGHATLYWYQQILGQGPKLLIQFQNNGVVDDSQLPKDRFSAERLKGVDSTLKIQPAKLEDSAVYLCASSLERTTNEKLFFGSGTQLSVL.

The chain employs TRBV6-6 and TRBJ1-1; perhaps TRBD1 as D (6 bases). The CDR3 is 14 amino acids. Between the trimmed V and J ends, which lost 2 bases and 6 bases, there was a span of 13 bases. Germline CDR1 MNHNY, CDR2 SVGAGI (reference sequence). In DNA form, the CDR3 reads TGTGCCAGCAGTTACCTGGGGGCGAAGGCTGAAGCTTTCTTT. This codes for CASSYLGAKAEAFF.

J is TRBJ2-5 and V is TRBV5-4; 11 bases line up with TRBD1. Germline V CDR1 and CDR2: SGHNT, YYREEE (reference sequence). The ends lost 4 bases at V and 4 bases at J; junction bases unmatched: 6. CDR3 size: 15 residues. CDR3 residues: CASSPGQGAGETQYF. The CDR3 bases are TGTGCCAGCAGCCCAGGACAGGGGGCGGGAGAGACCCAGTACTTC.

The chain is built from TRBV4-2 and TRBJ1-2; no clear D gene. Per germline, CDR1 LGHNA and CDR2 YNFKEQ. With 4 bases removed from V and 13 bases from J, the gap between germline ends came to 13 bases. The CDR3 consists of 11 residues. CDR3 protein: CASSPPPGFTF. The CDR3 coding sequence is TGTGCCAGCAGCCCTCCCCCGGGGTTCACCTTC.

The chain uses TRBV28 and TRBJ2-5; TRBD2 aligns across 11 bases. Germline V gene sequence: CDR1 MDHEN, CDR2 SYDVKM. V trimming: 3 bases; J trimming: 9 bases; junction bases outside the gene matches: 15. The CDR3 consists of 17 residues. CDR3 in DNA: TGTGCCAGCAGTTTCCGAGGGGCCGGGACTAGCGGTCGAGCCCAGTACTTC. This sequence encodes CASSFRGAGTSGRAQYF.

This CDR3 reads CASSPRGSGEETQYF. Here the CDR3 DNA reads TGTGCCAGCAGCCCTCGGGGGTCGGGGGAAGAGACCCAGTACTTC. The chain joins TRBV21-1 to TRBJ2-5; TRBD2, the table's D call, was not compared with the DNA. TRBV21-1 constitutes a pseudogene. The CDR3 has 15 residues.

This clone was observed a handful of times. V and J are TRBV28 and TRBJ1-4, with D possibly TRBD1 on 5 matching bases. CDR1 is MDHEN, CDR2 SYDVKM, per germline. The CDR3 has 14 residues. Trimming removed 4 bases at V and 4 bases at J, with 10 bases between. The CDR3 loop is CASSYGGGNEKLFF. As DNA, the CDR3 is TGTGCCAGCAGTTACGGGGGGGGTAATGAAAAACTGTTTTTT.

The chain has TRBV15 and TRBJ1-2; 10 bases map to TRBD1. Looked up from germline, CDR1 is LNHNV and CDR2 is YYDKDF (reference sequence). The CDR3 totals 15 residues. Trimming took 4 bases from V and 0 from J; bases not matched to a gene: 2. For the CDR3, the DNA is TGTGCCACCAGCACCGGGACAGGGGCTAACTATGGCTACACCTTC. It yields the protein CATSTGTGANYGYTF.

The chain links TRBV3-1 (or the pseudogene TRBV3-2) to TRBJ1-2; D may be TRBD1 (5 bases). There are 13 residues in the CDR3. V shed 5 bases and J shed 6 bases, with 13 bases lying between them. CDR1 and CDR2 from the germline V gene are LGHDT and YNNKEL (reference sequence). As DNA, the CDR3 is TGTGCCAGCAGCAGCGGGGGAGGGGATGGCTACACCTTC. Translation: CASSSGGGDGYTF.

This clone appeared once. The V and J genes are TRBV2 and TRBJ2-2; a weak D match, TRBD2 (5 bases). V was shortened by 7 bases and J by 6 bases, with 9 bases between the two germline ends. The CDR3 is 12 residues long. CDR1 SNHLY and CDR2 FYNNEI come from the germline V gene. The CDR3 DNA reads as TGTGCCAGCAATAAACTAGCCGGGGAGCTGTTTTTT. Protein: CASNKLAGELFF.

This chain links TRBV27 with TRBJ1-6; 11 nucleotides agree with TRBD1. CDR3 length equals 15 residues. CDR1 MNHEY and CDR2 SMNVEV come from the germline V gene (reference sequence). V was clipped by 4 bases and J by 6 bases; unmatched bases: 2. The CDR3 is CASSSGTGGNSPLHF. The DNA for the CDR3 is TGTGCCAGCAGTTCCGGGACAGGGGGTAATTCACCCCTCCACTTT.

The chain uses TRBV27 and TRBJ2-1; possibly TRBD2 for D (6 bases). V shed 6 bases and J shed 5 bases, with 20 bases lying between them. CDR1 is MNHEY and CDR2 is SMNVEV in the germline V gene (reference sequence). This CDR3 has 16 residues. This CDR3 is CASSLIAEGLNNEQFF. The CDR3 DNA sequence: TGTGCCAGCAGCCTAATAGCGGAGGGCCTCAACAATGAGCAGTTCTTC.

The genes are TRBV7-9 and TRBJ1-3; 7 bases align to TRBD1. The CDR3 is 15 amino acids. Germline CDR1 SEHNR, CDR2 FQNEAQ (reference sequence). J lost 4 bases, V lost 1 base, and 4 bases had no gene match. The CDR3 nucleotides read TGTGCCAGCAGCTTAGGAGGGGGCATGGGAAACACCATATATTTT. It encodes CASSLGGGMGNTIYF.

This clone has only a few counts. The rearrangement uses TRBV19 and TRBJ1-2, with 7 bases fitting TRBD1. The germline gives CDR1 LNHDA, CDR2 SQIVND (reference sequence). V was pared by 5 bases and J by 5 bases, with 5 bases of the junction left unmatched. This CDR3 has 13 amino acids. The CDR3 nucleotides are TGTGCCAGTAGTCCGGGACAGACTTATGGCTACACCTTC. Translation: CASSPGQTYGYTF.

The V gene is TRBV27, the J gene TRBJ2-7; 16 positions agree with TRBD2. This CDR3 has 15 amino acids. The ends lost 6 bases at V and 13 bases at J; junction bases unmatched: 12. The V gene's germline CDR1 is MNHEY and CDR2 SMNVEV (reference sequence). In DNA form, the CDR3 reads TGTGCCAGCAGACTATCCGGGACTAGCGGGAGGGAAAGCTACTTC. Its translation is CASRLSGTSGRESYF.

V and J are TRBV5-1 and TRBJ1-1, with D perhaps matching TRBD1 (6 bases). Germline V gives CDR1 SGHRS, CDR2 YFSETQ. The CDR3 contains 15 residues. Trimming took 1 base from V and 0 from J, leaving 10 bases between them. The CDR3 reads CASSLQGYLNTEAFF. The CDR3 nucleotides are TGCGCCAGCAGCTTGCAGGGGTACCTGAACACTGAAGCTTTCTTT.

J is TRBJ2-1 and V is TRBV18, with a weak D call TRBD2 (6 bases). Trimming pared 3 bases from V and 6 bases from J, leaving 12 bases between. CDR1 is KGHSH, CDR2 LQKENI, per germline. The CDR3 covers 14 residues. CDR3 amino acids: CASSPRGGVNEQFF. Written as DNA, the CDR3 is TGTGCCAGCTCACCGCGGGGCGGGGTCAATGAGCAGTTCTTC.

The CDR3 region has the DNA TGTGCCAGCAGCTCCGTCGGGGACATTAGCAATCAGCCCCAGCATTTT. This gives the protein CASSSVGDISNQPQHF. The chain combines TRBV7-9 with TRBJ1-5, with D possibly TRBD1 on 6 matching bases. With 4 bases removed from V and 0 bases from J, the gap between germline ends came to 13 bases. The CDR3 has 16 amino acids. CDR1 is SEHNR, CDR2 FQNEAQ, per germline (reference sequence).

The chain carries TRBV21-1 and TRBJ1-6; the table's D call of TRBD1 was not tested on the DNA. TRBV21-1 is marked as a pseudogene. The CDR3 sequence is 13 residues long. As DNA, the CDR3 is TGTGCCAGCAGCAAATGTACATCCTCACCCCTCCACTTT. Translation: CASSKCTSSPLHF.

This clone was seen once. This chain joins TRBV10-3 and TRBJ1-2; TRBD1 matches at 12 bases. Germline V gene lookup returns CDR1 ENHRY and CDR2 SYGVKD. CDR3 length: 13 amino acids. V shed 10 bases, J shed 6 bases, and the junction held 6 bases outside the gene matches. The CDR3 loop is CASEGQGANGYTF. The DNA for the CDR3 is TGTGCCAGCGAGGGACAGGGGGCGAATGGCTACACCTTC.

This chain links TRBV9 with TRBJ1-1; 8 bases map to TRBD1. Germline V gene lookup returns CDR1 SGDLS and CDR2 YYNGEE. This CDR3 region has 15 residues. The V segment lost 4 bases and the J segment 4 bases; nucleotides outside the gene matches: 9. For the CDR3, the DNA is TGTGCCAGCAGCCCCATCCAGGGGGCGATCACTGAAGCTTTCTTT. Amino acids: CASSPIQGAITEAFF.

The chain carries TRBV4-1 and TRBJ1-5, with 12 positions matching TRBD1. The CDR3 is 17 residues long. The V segment lost 1 base and the J segment 4 bases; nucleotides outside the gene matches: 5. Germline CDR1 reads MGHRA; CDR2 reads YSYEKL. The CDR3 is CASSQGRDRGRNQPQHF. The DNA for the CDR3 is TGCGCCAGCAGCCAAGGCCGGGACAGGGGGCGGAATCAGCCCCAGCATTTT.

The V gene is TRBV30, the J gene TRBJ1-5; D uncertain. Trimming shortened V by 0 bases and J by 5 bases, and 8 bases separated the two germline ends. From germline, CDR1 is GTSNPN and CDR2 SVGIG (reference sequence). The CDR3 extends over 13 amino acids. For the CDR3, the DNA is TGTGCCTGGAGTGTGAACTTAGATCAGCCCCAGCATTTT. Amino acid sequence: CAWSVNLDQPQHF. The entire variable domain, with the rest obtained from reference TRBV30 and TRBJ1-5, is as follows: SQTIHQWPATLVQPVGSPLSLECTVEGTSNPNLYWYRQAAGRGLQLLFYSVGIGQISSEVPQNLSASRPQDRQFILSSKKLLLSDSGFYLCAWSVNLDQPQHFGDGTRLSIL.

The chain joins TRBV28 to TRBJ1-6; 8 bases map to TRBD1. The CDR3 is 21 amino acids. The V segment lost 3 bases and the J segment 10 bases; nucleotides outside the gene matches: 26. CDR1 is MDHEN, CDR2 SYDVKM, per germline. CDR3 protein: CASSLSFLRTGRGFSRSPLHF. CDR3 nucleotide sequence: TGTGCCAGCAGTTTGTCATTTTTGAGGACAGGGAGGGGGTTTAGTCGATCACCCCTCCACTTT.

This rearrangement joins TRBV5-1 to TRBJ1-5, with a weak D call TRBD1 (5 bases). CDR1 SGHRS and CDR2 YFSETQ come from the germline V gene. Trimming shortened V by 2 bases and J by 6 bases, and 12 bases separated the two germline ends. CDR3 length: 14 amino acids. CDR3 amino acids: CASSLSQGGQPQHF. As DNA, the CDR3 is TGCGCCAGCAGCTTAAGCCAGGGAGGTCAGCCCCAGCATTTT.

This clone turned up a few times. V is TRBV5-1 and J is TRBJ2-2; D call uncertain. The germline V gene encodes CDR1 SGHRS and CDR2 YFSETQ. CDR3 length: 15 residues. V lost 5 bases to trimming and J lost 0 bases, with 11 bases between them. CDR3: CASRPATANTGELFF. The CDR3 nucleotides read TGCGCCAGCAGGCCCGCAACAGCGAACACCGGGGAGCTGTTTTTT.

V is TRBV2 and J is TRBJ2-7; 9 nucleotides align to TRBD2. Trimming removed 7 bases from V and 6 bases from J; junction bases left unmatched: 7. Germline V gene sequence: CDR1 SNHLY, CDR2 FYNNEI. CDR3 size: 13 residues. The CDR3 is CASTVAGDTEQYF. CDR3 nucleotide sequence: TGTGCCAGCACCGTAGCGGGAGATACCGAGCAGTACTTC.

This clone has only a few counts. The chain has TRBV24-1 and TRBJ1-5; D perhaps matches TRBD1 (6 bases). Deletions cut 2 bases from V and 0 bases from J, with 10 bases between. The CDR3 has 16 amino acids. Germline V lookup: CDR1 KGHDR, CDR2 SFDVKD. This CDR3 reads CATSDSRTASNQPQHF. For the CDR3, the DNA is TGTGCCACCAGTGATTCCCGGACAGCTAGCAATCAGCCCCAGCATTTT.